The rows below give T cell receptor beta chains drawn from one sample of a study of T cells in Graves' hyperthyroidism and ophthalmopathy. MiXCR, run by TCRdb on the multiplex PCR reads, gives a single entry per CDR3 protein. The sample lists around 760,000 distinct CDR3 sequences; roughly a third were seen once. Sequencing used blood. The origin of the receptors is a woman aged 40 to 50 with Graves' hyperthyroidism. Both conserved end residues are part of each CDR3. D genes are given only for firm matches. Only some rows state a clone size, as once, few, many or a class for expanded clones.

few | TRBJ1-1 | NA | TRBV7-8 | CASNSRRGNTEAFF | TGTGCCAGCAACAGTCGCAGGGGAAACACTGAAGCTTTCTTT
many | TRBJ2-5 | NA | TRBV7-9 | CASSFELGSLRVRETQYF | TGTGCCAGCAGCTTCGAATTAGGCTCCCTAAGGGTACGAGAGACCCAGTACTTC
NA | TRBJ1-1 | NA | TRBV7-8 | CASSLEAGDTEAFF | TGTGCCAGCAGCCTAGAGGCGGGGGACACTGAAGCTTTCTTT
NA | TRBJ2-7 | NA | TRBV6-5 | CASATGGHEQYF | TGTGCCAGCGCCACCGGGGGCCACGAGCAGTACTTC
few | TRBJ2-7 | NA | TRBV5-1 | CAGSLEGSYEQYF | TGCGCCGGCAGCTTGGAAGGGTCCTACGAGCAGTACTTC
few | TRBJ1-1 | NA | TRBV29-1 | CSVELMLFTEAFF | TGCAGCGTTGAGTTGATGTTATTCACTGAAGCTTTCTTT
NA | TRBJ2-3 | TRBD1 | TRBV20-1 | CSARTGGAETQYF | TGCAGTGCTAGGACAGGGGGCGCGGAGACGCAGTATTTT
many | TRBJ2-7 | NA | TRBV2 | CASSGGAYEQYF | TGTGCCAGCAGTGGAGGGGCCTACGAGCAGTACTTC
many | TRBJ1-6 | NA | TRBV7-9 | CASSFARENSPLHF | TGTGCCAGCAGCTTTGCCAGGGAAAATTCACCCCTCCACTTT
NA | TRBJ2-5 | TRBD1 | TRBV12-3/TRBV12-4 | CASSLGTGGLETQYF | TGTGCCAGCAGTCTCGGGACAGGGGGCCTGGAGACCCAGTACTTC
NA | TRBJ1-1 | NA | TRBV19 | CVSRSDGGVKTEAFF | TGTGTCAGTAGATCGGACGGAGGAGTAAAGACTGAAGCTTTCTTT
many | TRBJ2-7 | NA | TRBV2 | CASRRLALFSHEQYF | TGTGCCAGCAGGCGTCTAGCTCTGTTCTCCCACGAGCAGTACTTC
NA | TRBJ1-2 | TRBD1 | TRBV10-3 | CAISEGQGKGYTF | TGTGCCATCAGTGAGGGACAGGGGAAGGGCTACACCTTC
NA | TRBJ1-3 | TRBD1 | TRBV6-5 | CASSPDREQGTIYF | TGTGCCAGCAGTCCGGACAGGGAACAGGGCACCATATATTTT
NA | TRBJ1-1 | TRBD1 | TRBV29-1 | CSGTGAEAFF | TGCAGCGGTACAGGGGCTGAAGCTTTCTTT
many | TRBJ2-2 | NA | TRBV7-7 | CASSPQNTGELFF | TGTGCTAGCAGCCCGCAGAACACCGGGGAGCTGTTTTTT
NA | TRBJ1-5 | NA | TRBV18 | CASSPPGLEETQHF | TGTGCCAGCTCACCACCGGGACTAGAGGAGACCCAGCATTTT
many | TRBJ1-1 | NA | TRBV19 | CATATGRVNTEAFF | TGTGCCACCGCCACAGGGCGTGTGAACACTGAAGCTTTCTTT
NA | TRBJ2-2 | TRBD2 | TRBV25-1 | CASSPPGGGTGELFF | TGTGCCAGCTCACCACCCGGCGGGGGCACCGGGGAGCTGTTTTTT
few | TRBJ1-5 | NA | TRBV4-3 | CASSQEPGHQPQHF | TGCGCCAGCAGCCAAGAGCCAGGGCATCAGCCCCAGCATTTT
few | TRBJ2-7 | TRBD1 | TRBV3-1 | CASSRTGTGDSEQYF | TGTGCCAGCAGCCGTACCGGGACAGGGGATTCCGAGCAGTACTTC
NA | TRBJ2-1 | TRBD1 | TRBV2 | CASSAPGQGVGEQFF | TGTGCCAGCAGTGCGCCGGGACAGGGAGTCGGTGAGCAGTTCTTC
many | TRBJ1-5 | TRBD1 | TRBV12-3/TRBV12-4 | CASSLRSTGGQPQHF | TGTGCCAGCAGTTTACGGTCGACAGGGGGACAGCCCCAGCATTTT
many | TRBJ1-1 | NA | TRBV12-3/TRBV12-4 | CASSVLRDTEAFF | TGTGCCAGCAGTGTCCTCAGGGACACTGAAGCTTTCTTT
few | TRBJ1-2 | TRBD1 | TRBV25-1 | CASGTGDYYGYTF | TGTGCCAGCGGAACAGGGGACTACTATGGCTACACCTTC
NA | TRBJ2-2 | TRBD2 | TRBV5-4 | CASSLGLADNTGELFF | TGTGCCAGCAGCTTGGGACTAGCGGACAACACCGGGGAGCTGTTTTTT
many | TRBJ1-6 | NA | TRBV12-3/TRBV12-4 | CASSLVGSPLHF | TGTGCCAGCAGTCTCGTAGGGTCACCCCTCCACTTT
many | TRBJ1-5 | NA | TRBV7-9 | CASSASGTQPQHF | TGTGCCAGCAGCGCAAGCGGGACTCAGCCCCAGCATTTT